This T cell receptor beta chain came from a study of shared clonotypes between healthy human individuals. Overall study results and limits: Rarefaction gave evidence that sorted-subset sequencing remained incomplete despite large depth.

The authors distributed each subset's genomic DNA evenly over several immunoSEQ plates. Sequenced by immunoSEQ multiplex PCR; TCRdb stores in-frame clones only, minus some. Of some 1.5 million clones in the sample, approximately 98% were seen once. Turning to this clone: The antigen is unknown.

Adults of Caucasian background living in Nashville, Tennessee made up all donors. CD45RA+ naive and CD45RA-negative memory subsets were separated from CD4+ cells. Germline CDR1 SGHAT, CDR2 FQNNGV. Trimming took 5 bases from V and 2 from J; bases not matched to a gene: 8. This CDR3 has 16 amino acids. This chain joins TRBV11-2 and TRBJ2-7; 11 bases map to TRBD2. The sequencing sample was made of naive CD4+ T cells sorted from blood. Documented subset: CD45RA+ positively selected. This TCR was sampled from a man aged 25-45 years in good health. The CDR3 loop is CASSRGLAGLTYEQYF. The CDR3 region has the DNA TGTGCCAGCAGCCGCGGACTAGCGGGTTTAACCTACGAGCAGTACTTC.